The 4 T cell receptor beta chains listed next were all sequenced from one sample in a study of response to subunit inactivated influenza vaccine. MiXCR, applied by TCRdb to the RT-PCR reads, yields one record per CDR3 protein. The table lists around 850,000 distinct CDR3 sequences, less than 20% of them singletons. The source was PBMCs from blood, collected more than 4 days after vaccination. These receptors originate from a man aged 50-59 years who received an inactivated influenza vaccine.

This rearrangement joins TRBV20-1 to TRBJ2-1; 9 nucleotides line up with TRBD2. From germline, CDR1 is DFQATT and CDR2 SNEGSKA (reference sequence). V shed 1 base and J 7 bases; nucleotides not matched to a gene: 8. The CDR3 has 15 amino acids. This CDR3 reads CSARVGLAGTNEQFF. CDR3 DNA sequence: TGCAGTGCTAGAGTTGGCCTAGCGGGAACTAATGAGCAGTTCTTC.

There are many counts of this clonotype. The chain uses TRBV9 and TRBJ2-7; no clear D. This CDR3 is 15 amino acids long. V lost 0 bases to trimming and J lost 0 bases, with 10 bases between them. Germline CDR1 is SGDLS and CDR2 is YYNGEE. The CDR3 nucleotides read TGTGCCAGCAGCGTAGCGGGCGGACCCTCCTACGAGCAGTACTTC. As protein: CASSVAGGPSYEQYF. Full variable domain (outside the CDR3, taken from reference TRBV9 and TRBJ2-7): DSGVTQTPKHLITATGQRVTLRCSPRSGDLSVYWYQQSLDQGLQFLIQYYNGEERAKGNILERFSAQQFPDLHSELNLSSLELGDSALYFCASSVAGGPSYEQYFGPGTRLTVT.

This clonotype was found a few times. CDR3 in amino acids: CASSYSSPRAGNTIYF. The DNA of the CDR3 is TGTGCCAGCAGTTACTCTTCGCCGAGGGCTGGAAACACCATATATTTT. The chain joins TRBV6-5 to TRBJ1-3; D is unresolved. V was cut by 0 bases and J by 2 bases, with 11 bases left in between. Germline-derived CDR1 and CDR2 are MNHEY and SVGAGI. The CDR3 is made up of 16 amino acids.

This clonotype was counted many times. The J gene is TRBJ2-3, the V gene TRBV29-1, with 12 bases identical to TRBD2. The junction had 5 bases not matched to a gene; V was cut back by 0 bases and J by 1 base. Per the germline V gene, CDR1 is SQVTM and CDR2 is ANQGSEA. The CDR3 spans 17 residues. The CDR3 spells CSVEDRSSGRGTDTQYF. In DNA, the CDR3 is TGCAGCGTTGAAGATCGGTCTAGCGGGAGGGGCACAGATACGCAGTATTTT.